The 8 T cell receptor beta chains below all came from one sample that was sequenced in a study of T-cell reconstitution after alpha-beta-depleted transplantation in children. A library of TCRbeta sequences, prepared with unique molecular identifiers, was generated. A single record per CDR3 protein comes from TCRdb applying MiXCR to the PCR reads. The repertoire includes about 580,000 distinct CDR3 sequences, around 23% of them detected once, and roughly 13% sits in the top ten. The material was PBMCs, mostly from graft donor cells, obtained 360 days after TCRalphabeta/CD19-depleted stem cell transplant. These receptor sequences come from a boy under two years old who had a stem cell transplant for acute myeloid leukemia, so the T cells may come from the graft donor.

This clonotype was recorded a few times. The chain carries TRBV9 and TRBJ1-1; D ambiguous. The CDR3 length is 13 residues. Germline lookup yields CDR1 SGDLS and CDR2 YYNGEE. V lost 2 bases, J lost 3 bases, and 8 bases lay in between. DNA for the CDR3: TGTGCCAGCAGCGTCGACACCTACACTGAAGCTTTCTTT. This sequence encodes CASSVDTYTEAFF.

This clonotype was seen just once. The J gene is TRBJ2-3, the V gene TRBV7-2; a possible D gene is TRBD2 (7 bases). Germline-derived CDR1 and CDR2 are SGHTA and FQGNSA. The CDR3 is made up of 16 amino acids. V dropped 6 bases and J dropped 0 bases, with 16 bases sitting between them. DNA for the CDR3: TGTGCCAGCAGGCGGGCGGGGGCCGCTAGCACAGATACGCAGTATTTT. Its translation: CASRRAGAASTDTQYF.

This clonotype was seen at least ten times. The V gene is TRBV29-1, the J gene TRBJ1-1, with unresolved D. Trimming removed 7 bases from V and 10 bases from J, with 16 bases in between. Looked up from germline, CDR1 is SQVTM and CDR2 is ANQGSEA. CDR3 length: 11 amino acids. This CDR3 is CSEGTTGRAFF. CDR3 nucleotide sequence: TGCAGCGAGGGAACCACGGGAAGAGCTTTCTTT.

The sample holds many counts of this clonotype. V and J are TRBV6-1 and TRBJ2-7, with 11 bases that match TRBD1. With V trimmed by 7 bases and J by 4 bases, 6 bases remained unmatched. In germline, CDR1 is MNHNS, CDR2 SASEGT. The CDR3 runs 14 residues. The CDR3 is CASKGDRGSYEQYF. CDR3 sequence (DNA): TGTGCCAGCAAAGGGGACAGGGGGTCTTACGAGCAGTACTTC.

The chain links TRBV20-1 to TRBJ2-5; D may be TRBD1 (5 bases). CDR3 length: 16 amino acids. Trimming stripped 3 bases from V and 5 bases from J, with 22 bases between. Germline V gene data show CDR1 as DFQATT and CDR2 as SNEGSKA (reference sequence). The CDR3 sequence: CSARNDGAIAVETQYF. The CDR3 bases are TGCAGTGCTAGGAATGATGGGGCTATCGCGGTCGAGACCCAGTACTTC.

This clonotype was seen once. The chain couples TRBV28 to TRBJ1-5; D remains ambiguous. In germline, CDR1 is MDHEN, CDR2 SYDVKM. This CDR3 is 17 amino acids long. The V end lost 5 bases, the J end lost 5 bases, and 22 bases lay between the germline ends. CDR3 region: CASSTLLEPRADQPQHF. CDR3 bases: TGTGCCAGCAGTACCCTTTTAGAGCCAAGGGCCGATCAGCCCCAGCATTTT. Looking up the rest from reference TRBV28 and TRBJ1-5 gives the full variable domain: DVKVTQSSRYLVKRTGEKVFLECVQDMDHENMFWYRQDPGLGLRLIYFSYDVKMKEKGDIPEGYSVSREKKERFSLILESASTNQTSMYLCASSTLLEPRADQPQHFGDGTRLSIL.

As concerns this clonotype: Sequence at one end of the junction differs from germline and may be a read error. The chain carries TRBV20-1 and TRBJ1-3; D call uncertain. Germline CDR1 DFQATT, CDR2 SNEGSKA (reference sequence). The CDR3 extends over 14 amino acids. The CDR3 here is CCATPPSSGNTIYF. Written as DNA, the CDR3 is TGCTGTGCTACCCCTCCTTCCTCTGGAAACACCATATATTTT.

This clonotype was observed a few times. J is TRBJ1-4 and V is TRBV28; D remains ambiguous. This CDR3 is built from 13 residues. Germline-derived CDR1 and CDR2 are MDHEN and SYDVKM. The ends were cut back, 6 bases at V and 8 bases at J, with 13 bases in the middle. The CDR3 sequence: CASRSRVREKLFF. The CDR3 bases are TGTGCCAGCAGGTCGAGGGTGAGGGAAAAACTGTTTTTT. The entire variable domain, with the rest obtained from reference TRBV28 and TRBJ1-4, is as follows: DVKVTQSSRYLVKRTGEKVFLECVQDMDHENMFWYRQDPGLGLRLIYFSYDVKMKEKGDIPEGYSVSREKKERFSLILESASTNQTSMYLCASRSRVREKLFFGSGTQLSVL.